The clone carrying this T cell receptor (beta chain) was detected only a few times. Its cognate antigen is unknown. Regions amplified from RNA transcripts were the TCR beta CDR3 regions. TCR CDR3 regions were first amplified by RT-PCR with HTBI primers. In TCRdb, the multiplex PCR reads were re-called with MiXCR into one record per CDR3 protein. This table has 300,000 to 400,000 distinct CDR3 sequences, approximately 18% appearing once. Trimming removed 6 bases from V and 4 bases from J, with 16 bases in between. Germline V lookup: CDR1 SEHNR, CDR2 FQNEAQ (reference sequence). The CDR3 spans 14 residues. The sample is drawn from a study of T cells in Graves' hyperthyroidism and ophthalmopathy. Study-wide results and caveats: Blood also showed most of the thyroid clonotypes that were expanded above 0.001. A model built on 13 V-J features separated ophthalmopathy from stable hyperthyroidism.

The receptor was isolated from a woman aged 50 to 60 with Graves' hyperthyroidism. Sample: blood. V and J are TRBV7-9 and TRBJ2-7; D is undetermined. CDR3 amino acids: CASSDASKAYEQYF. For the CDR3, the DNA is TGTGCCAGCAGTGATGCCTCTAAGGCGTACGAGCAGTACTTC.